The 12 T cell receptor beta chains given below trace back to one sample, sequenced in a study of T cell responses to AZD1222 COVID-19 vaccine. Here immunoSEQ multiplex PCR was the method, and the copy in TCRdb shows in-frame clones only, minus some. Here the sample spans 90,000 to 150,000 clones, just under 90% being singletons. The material was peripheral blood, obtained on day 0 of AZD1222 vaccination. These receptors all come from an adult in good health.

On this clone itself: The identical CDR3 is also encoded by other nucleotide sequences in the sample. The chain uses TRBV29-1 and TRBJ2-7; 13 nucleotides match TRBD2. CDR3 length: 13 residues. From germline, CDR1 is SQVTM and CDR2 ANQGSEA. With V trimmed by 6 bases and J by 10 bases, 9 bases remained unmatched. The CDR3 spells CSVRTSGSGEQYF. CDR3 coding DNA: TGCAGCGTACGGACTAGCGGGAGTGGTGAACAGTACTTC.

The chain recombines TRBV7-9 with TRBJ1-4, with D possibly being TRBD1 (6 bases). Germline V gene data show CDR1 as SEHNR and CDR2 as FQNEAQ (reference sequence). The CDR3 has 14 residues. Trimming left V 1 base short and J 7 bases short, with 10 bases between. CDR3 bases: TGTGCCAGCAGCTTAGTGGGGGCAGGTGAAAAACTGTTTTTT. Encoded protein: CASSLVGAGEKLFF.

This clone was observed a single time. CDR3 in DNA: TGTGCCAGCAGCGCCGGCCTCTCCTACAATGAGCAGTTCTTC. The encoded protein is CASSAGLSYNEQFF. V is TRBV9 and J is TRBJ2-1; D remains unclear. There are 14 residues in the CDR3. V was clipped by 3 bases and J by 0 bases, with 7 bases between them. Per the germline V gene, CDR1 is SGDLS and CDR2 is YYNGEE.

The genes are TRBV28 and TRBJ2-2, with D unresolved. Germline V gene sequence: CDR1 MDHEN, CDR2 SYDVKM. The CDR3 runs 11 residues. Trimming left V 5 bases short and J 11 bases short, with 9 bases between. CDR3 residues: CASSLIGELFF. DNA for the CDR3: TGTGCCAGCAGTCTCATTGGAGAGCTGTTTTTT.

This clone occurred once. The chain carries TRBV5-1 and TRBJ2-3; 13 nucleotides match TRBD2. After removal of 4 bases from V and 0 bases from J, the junction contained 5 bases not matched to a gene. The germline gives CDR1 SGHRS, CDR2 YFSETQ. The CDR3 covers 17 residues. CDR3 amino acids: CASSPTSGRVSTDTQYF. CDR3 sequence (DNA): TGCGCCAGCAGCCCCACTAGCGGGAGGGTTAGCACAGATACGCAGTATTTT. Using reference TRBV5-1 and TRBJ2-3 for the parts outside the CDR3, the full variable domain is KAGVTQTPRYLIKTRGQQVTLSCSPISGHRSVSWYQQTPGQGLQFLFEYFSETQRNKGNFPGRFSGRQFSNSRSEMNVSTLELGDSALYLCASSPTSGRVSTDTQYFGPGTRLTVL.

In its sample, this clone was seen a few times. The V call is TRBV9, the J call TRBJ1-2, with D maybe TRBD1 (6 bases). This CDR3 has 13 residues. From germline, CDR1 is SGDLS and CDR2 YYNGEE. With 3 bases removed from V and 6 bases from J, the gap between germline ends came to 12 bases. CDR3 sequence (DNA): TGTGCCAGCAGCGGAGGGGGGTTTGATGGCTACACCTTC. It encodes CASSGGGFDGYTF.

This chain joins TRBV5-1 and TRBJ1-2, with D uncertain. The CDR3 totals 13 residues. Trimming took 0 bases from V and 2 from J, leaving 5 bases between them. CDR1 is SGHRS and CDR2 is YFSETQ in the germline V gene. CDR3 region: CASSLVGNYGYTF. DNA of the CDR3: TGCGCCAGCAGCTTGGTAGGGAACTATGGCTACACCTTC.

V and J are TRBV19 and TRBJ1-2; D call uncertain. This CDR3 region has 14 residues. Deletions cut 5 bases from V and 4 bases from J, with 14 bases between. CDR1 and CDR2 (germline): LNHDA, SQIVND (reference sequence). The CDR3 spells CASSASPGSYGYTF. The CDR3 DNA reads TGTGCCAGTAGTGCATCCCCCGGGAGCTATGGCTACACCTTC.

This sequence joins TRBV5-5 and TRBJ2-7; TRBD2 agrees at 7 bases. Germline values: CDR1 SGHKS, CDR2 YYEKEE (reference sequence). The CDR3 is 14 amino acids. V was pared by 4 bases and J by 1 base, with 5 bases of the junction left unmatched. CDR3 residues: CASSPGGGSYEQYF. The CDR3 DNA is TGTGCCAGCAGCCCGGGCGGGGGATCCTACGAGCAGTACTTC. The variable domain in full, completed from reference TRBV5-5 and TRBJ2-7, reads DAGVTQSPTHLIKTRGQQVTLRCSPISGHKSVSWYQQVLGQGPQFIFQYYEKEERGRGNFPDRFSARQFPNYSSELNVNALLLGDSALYLCASSPGGGSYEQYFGPGTRLTVT.

This clone was counted a few times. This sequence joins TRBV2 and TRBJ2-1, with D hard to call. V lost 5 bases to trimming and J lost 8 bases, with 7 bases between them. The germline gives CDR1 SNHLY, CDR2 FYNNEI. This CDR3 region has 11 residues. CDR3 protein: CASSPAHEQFF. CDR3 nucleotides: TGTGCCAGCAGTCCGGCCCATGAGCAGTTCTTC.

The chain joins TRBV7-8 to TRBJ1-6; 9 bases are a match to TRBD1. Germline V lookup: CDR1 SGHVS, CDR2 FQNEAQ. The CDR3 sequence is 15 residues long. With V trimmed by 1 base and J by 6 bases, 1 base remained unmatched. The chain's CDR3 is CASSLGTGVNSPLHF. The DNA for the CDR3 is TGTGCCAGCAGCTTAGGGACAGGGGTTAATTCACCCCTCCACTTT. The full variable domain, completed using reference TRBV7-8 and TRBJ1-6, is GAGVSQSPRYKVAKRGQDVALRCDPISGHVSLFWYQQALGQGPEFLTYFQNEAQLDKSGLPSDRFFAERPEGSVSTLKIQRTQQEDSAVYLCASSLGTGVNSPLHFGNGTRLTVT.

V is TRBV19 and J is TRBJ1-5; perhaps TRBD1 as D (6 bases). V was trimmed by 3 bases and J by 3 bases, leaving 15 bases between them. Germline CDR1 and CDR2: LNHDA and SQIVND (reference sequence). This CDR3 has 16 residues. The CDR3 is CASSIRPGDNNQPQHF. The CDR3 DNA sequence: TGTGCCAGTAGTATCCGGCCAGGGGACAACAATCAGCCCCAGCATTTT.